This TCR beta chain was recorded in a study of tumor and adjacent non-tumor tissue in lung cancer (dated by TCRdb to the late 2010s). In the study overall: By cancer type, the cohort comprised eleven to twelve adenocarcinoma patients, a couple of squamous cell carcinoma patients and 1 small cell lung cancer patient. The study compared bulk TCRbeta repertoires between lung tumor tissue and matched distant non-tumor lung tissue from fewer than 19 lung cancer patients. For each patient, one tumor sample and one normal lung sample were taken, giving 25 to 30 paired specimens that underwent TCRbeta CDR3 sequencing. The roughly 15 patients were aged about 30 to 76 years, included ten or so men and 5 women, and had TNM stage I to III disease. Sequencing produced fewer than 150,000,000 productive TCRbeta reads in total, an average of approximately 4.5 million reads per sample. The paper's findings and limits, for the study overall: Only around 15 patients were included in the cohort, and the need for larger samples and more detailed clinical data was noted by the authors. Neither the sequencing platform nor unique molecular identifiers are mentioned in the methods. In normal lung, the top 100 clones accounted for a significantly larger cumulative share of the repertoire than in tumor tissue. Significantly higher TCR diversity was found in younger patients, and higher tumor TCR diversity was associated with shorter overall and disease-free survival. Because peripheral blood was not sequenced, the blood TCRbeta repertoires of the lung cancer patients in the study went unexamined. Tumor tissue showed significantly greater TCR diversity (inverse Simpson) than normal lung tissue (about 410 vs 180, P = 0.0075, Mann-Whitney U test).

RNA was extracted from bulk unsorted tissue and checked for quality with a NanoDrop ND-1000 and an Agilent 2100. Newly diagnosed lung cancer patients without prior chemotherapy who had been admitted for thoracic surgery in China between August and November 2014 were enrolled as donors. Patients who had received previous radiotherapy or chemotherapy, or who had another concurrent cancer, were excluded from the study. Surgical tissue pieces of 1-2 cm3 were preserved in RNAlater solution and were kept at -80 degrees C until use. Including cysteine and phenylalanine, the CDR3 has 16 amino acids. Solely the CDR3 DNA is kept, with 48 bases framed from the first base. CDR1 and CDR2 (SGHDT, YYEEEE) derive from the germline V gene. In this sample, this clonotype turned up a few times. The antigen it binds to is not known. A read error may produce the germline difference seen at one junction end. The library was generated by multiplex PCR. TCRdb lists the instrument as Illumina HiSeq 2500. TCRbeta libraries were constructed through three rounds of nested PCR with primers (Table S4) according to protocols adapted from ARM-PCR. Before sequencing, PCR products in the 200-500 bp range were cut out of the gel and cleaned up using the QIAquick gel extraction kit. Per the original workflow: Trimmomatic was used to clean the reads, FLASH merged the cleaned reads into complete CDR3 sequences, and MiTCR assigned the sequences to V(D)J germline segments. Clonal diversity was computed as the inverse Simpson's index with VDJtools. In-frame sequences lacking a premature stop codon were counted as productive reads. TCRdb reworked the public reads: Q25 trimming with fastp, MiXCR clone assembly, productive beta chains retained. Identical CDR3 proteins give one entry, which carries the most common genes and DNA. The V and J calls and clone size come from TCRdb's table, not from the authors' own analysis. For this sample the table gives roughly 150,000 distinct CDR3 sequences, of which approximately 70% were detected only once. Around a sixth of the sample belongs to the ten largest clones.

The clonotype was recovered from a man aged 60 to 75 with small cell lung cancer. The V gene is TRBV5-6 and the J gene is TRBJ2-1; 15 middle bases align to TRBD2. Sequences were obtained from lung tumor tissue. This receptor has the CDR3 CVSSPGLAGGLDEQFF. The DNA reads as follows: TGTGTCAGCAGTCCGGGACTAGCGGGAGGCTTGGATGAGCAGTTCTTC.